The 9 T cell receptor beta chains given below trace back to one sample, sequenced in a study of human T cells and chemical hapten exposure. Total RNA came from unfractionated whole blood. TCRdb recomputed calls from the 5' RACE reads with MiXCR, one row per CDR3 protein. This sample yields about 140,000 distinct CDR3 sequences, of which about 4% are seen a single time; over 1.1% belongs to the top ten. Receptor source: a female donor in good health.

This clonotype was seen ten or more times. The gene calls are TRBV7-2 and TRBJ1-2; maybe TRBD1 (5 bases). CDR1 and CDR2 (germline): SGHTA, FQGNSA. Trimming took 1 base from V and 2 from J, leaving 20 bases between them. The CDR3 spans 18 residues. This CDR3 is CASSLDKAGGSYNYGYTF. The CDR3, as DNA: TGTGCCAGCAGCTTAGATAAGGCGGGGGGGTCGTACAACTATGGCTACACCTTC.

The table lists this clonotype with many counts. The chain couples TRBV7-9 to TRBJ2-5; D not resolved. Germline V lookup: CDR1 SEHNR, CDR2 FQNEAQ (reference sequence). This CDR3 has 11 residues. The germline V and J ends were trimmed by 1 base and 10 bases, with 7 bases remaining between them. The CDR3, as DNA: TGTGCCAGCAGCTTAGACCCACACCAGTACTTC. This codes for CASSLDPHQYF. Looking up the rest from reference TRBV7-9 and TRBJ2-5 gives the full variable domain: DTGVSQNPRHKITKRGQNVTFRCDPISEHNRLYWYRQTLGQGPEFLTYFQNEAQLEKSRLLSDRFSAERPKGSFSTLEIQRTEQGDSAMYLCASSLDPHQYFGPGTRLLVL.

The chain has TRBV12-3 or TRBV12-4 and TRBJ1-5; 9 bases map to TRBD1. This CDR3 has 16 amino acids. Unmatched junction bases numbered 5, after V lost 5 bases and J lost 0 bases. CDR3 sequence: CASSPGTGYSNQPQHF. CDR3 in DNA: TGTGCCAGCAGTCCCGGGACAGGGTATAGCAATCAGCCCCAGCATTTT.

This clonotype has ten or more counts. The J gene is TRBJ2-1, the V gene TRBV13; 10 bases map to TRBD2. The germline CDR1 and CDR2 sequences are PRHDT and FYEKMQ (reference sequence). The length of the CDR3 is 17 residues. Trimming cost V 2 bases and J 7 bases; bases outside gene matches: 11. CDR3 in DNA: TGTGCCAGCAGCTTACGTGTTTCAGCGGGGGGGCGGAATGAGCAGTTCTTC. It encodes CASSLRVSAGGRNEQFF.

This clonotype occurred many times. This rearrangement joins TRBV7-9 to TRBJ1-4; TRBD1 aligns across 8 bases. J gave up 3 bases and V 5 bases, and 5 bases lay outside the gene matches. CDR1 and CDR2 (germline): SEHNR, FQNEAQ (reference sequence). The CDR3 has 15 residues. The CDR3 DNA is TGTGCCAGCAGCCTCGGACAGGGCCCTAATGAAAAACTGTTTTTT. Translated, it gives CASSLGQGPNEKLFF.

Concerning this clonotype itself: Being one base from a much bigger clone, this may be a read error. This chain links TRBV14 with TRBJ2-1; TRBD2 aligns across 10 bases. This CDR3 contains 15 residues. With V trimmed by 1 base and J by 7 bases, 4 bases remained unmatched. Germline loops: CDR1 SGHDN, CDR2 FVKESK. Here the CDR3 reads CASSQVRAGGNEQFF. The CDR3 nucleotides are TGTGCCAGCAGCCAAGTACGAGCGGGGGGGAATGAGCAGTTCTTC.

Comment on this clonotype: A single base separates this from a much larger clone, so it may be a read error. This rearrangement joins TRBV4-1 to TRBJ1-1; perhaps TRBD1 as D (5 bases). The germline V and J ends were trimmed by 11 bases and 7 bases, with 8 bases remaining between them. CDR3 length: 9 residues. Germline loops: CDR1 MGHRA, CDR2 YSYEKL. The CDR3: CAGACEAFF. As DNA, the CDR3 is TGCGCCGGGGCCTGTGAAGCTTTCTTT.

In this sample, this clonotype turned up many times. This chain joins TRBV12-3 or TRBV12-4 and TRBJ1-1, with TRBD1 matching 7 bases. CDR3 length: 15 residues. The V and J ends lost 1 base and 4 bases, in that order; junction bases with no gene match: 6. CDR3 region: CASSLETGSGTEAFF. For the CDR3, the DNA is TGTGCCAGCAGTTTAGAGACAGGGTCGGGCACTGAAGCTTTCTTT.

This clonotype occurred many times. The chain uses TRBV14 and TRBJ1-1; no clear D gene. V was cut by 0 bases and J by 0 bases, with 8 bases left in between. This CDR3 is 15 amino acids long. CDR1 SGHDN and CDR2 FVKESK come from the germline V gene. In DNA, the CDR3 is TGTGCCAGCAGCCAAGAACAAAGAATGAACACTGAAGCTTTCTTT. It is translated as CASSQEQRMNTEAFF.